The rows below give T cell receptor beta chains drawn from one sample of a study of T cells in Graves' hyperthyroidism and ophthalmopathy. TCRdb re-analysed the multiplex PCR reads in MiXCR, keeping a single row per CDR3 protein. There are a few hundred thousand distinct CDR3 sequences in the sample; over 15% occur only once, and around 57% lies in the top ten. Sequenced: blood. These receptors all stem from a woman aged 60 to 75 with Graves' ophthalmopathy. CDR3s include the opening cysteine and the closing phenylalanine or tryptophan. D genes are given only for firm matches. Part of the rows lack a size; the others show once, few, many or a class for expanded clones.

clone size	D gene	V gene	J gene	CDR3 DNA	CDR3 protein
-	-	TRBV10-3	TRBJ1-5	TGTGCCATCAGTGAACGGGGGGTTGGAAGCAATCAGCCCCAGCATTTT	CAISERGVGSNQPQHF
-	-	TRBV4-2	TRBJ1-1	TGTGCCAGCAGCCAAGACGTACAGATGAACACTGAAGCTTTCTTT	CASSQDVQMNTEAFF
few	-	TRBV12-3/TRBV12-4	TRBJ1-4	TGTGCCAGCAGTTTGACCAAGGGACAAGCAACTAATGAAAAACTGTTTTTT	CASSLTKGQATNEKLFF
many	TRBD2	TRBV7-2	TRBJ2-4	TGTGCCAGCAGCTTAGAAGGAGCGGCGGGGGAAAACATTCAGTACTTC	CASSLEGAAGENIQYF
many	-	TRBV6-1	TRBJ1-4	TGTGCCAGCAGAACTAAATGGACTAAATTTGAAGAAAAACTGTTTTTT	CASRTKWTKFEEKLFF
many	-	TRBV11-1	TRBJ1-1	TGTGCCAGCAGCTTTTACAATGAAGCTTTCTTT	CASSFYNEAFF
few	-	TRBV5-8	TRBJ2-5	TGTGCCAGCAGCTTGAATATAGGTACCCAGTACTTC	CASSLNIGTQYF
few	-	TRBV20-1	TRBJ2-3	TGCAGTGCTAGCGGGATTGCAGATACGCAGTATTTT	CSASGIADTQYF
few	TRBD2	TRBV5-1	TRBJ2-3	TGCGCCAGCAGCCTGGGGGGGAGGTGGACAGATACGCAGTATTTT	CASSLGGRWTDTQYF
few	-	TRBV12-3/TRBV12-4	TRBJ2-2	TGTGCCAGCAGTTTAGCATTGAGGTCCGGGGAGCTGTTTTTT	CASSLALRSGELFF
many	TRBD1	TRBV10-3	TRBJ2-7	TGTGCCTCGGGACGGGACAGCTACGAGCAGTACTTC	CASGRDSYEQYF
few	-	TRBV5-1	TRBJ2-4	TGCGCCAGCAGCTTGGATACAGGGACAAACATTCAGTACTTC	CASSLDTGTNIQYF
-	TRBD1	TRBV3-1	TRBJ2-7	TGTGCCAGCAGCGGGCGGGACAGGGGGCACGAGCAGTACTTC	CASSGRDRGHEQYF
few	-	TRBV29-1	TRBJ2-3	TGCAGCGTTGATCCTGGACTAGATACGCAGTATTTT	CSVDPGLDTQYF
-	-	TRBV18	TRBJ1-3	TGTGCCAGCTCACTCACAATGGAAAGGGGGATCGGAAACACCATATATTTT	CASSLTMERGIGNTIYF
many	-	TRBV15	TRBJ2-2	TGTGCCACCAGCAGAGATGGGAGGCGGGACACCGGGGAGCTGTTTTTT	CATSRDGRRDTGELFF
-	TRBD1	TRBV30	TRBJ2-5	TGTGCCGGTGACAGGGGGATTTTTGAGACCCAGTACTTC	CAGDRGIFETQYF
many	TRBD1	TRBV20-1	TRBJ2-1	TGCAGTGCTGCGGGGACAGGGGGCGGCAATGAGCAGTTCTTC	CSAAGTGGGNEQFF
few	-	TRBV7-6	TRBJ1-3	TGTGCCAGCAGCAAAGGGATCTCTGGAAACACCATATATTTT	CASSKGISGNTIYF
many	-	TRBV20-1	TRBJ1-1	TGCAGTGCGAGAAGAGGGGGTACTAACACTGAAGCTTTCTTT	CSARRGGTNTEAFF
-	-	TRBV5-1	TRBJ1-4	TGTGCCAGCAGGGGACATATGGATAGTGCAACTAATGAAAAACTGTTTTTT	CASRGHMDSATNEKLFF
many	-	TRBV6-2/TRBV6-3	TRBJ2-3	TGTGCCAGCAGTTACCCTACGGACACCACAGATACGCAGTATTTT	CASSYPTDTTDTQYF
many	-	TRBV5-1	TRBJ2-7	TGCGCCAGCAGCTTGGTAGAAGAAAGCTCCTACGAGCAGTACTTC	CASSLVEESSYEQYF
many	TRBD1	TRBV4-3	TRBJ1-2	TGCGCCAGCAGCCAAGGGACAGGGGGAGACTATGGCTACACCTTC	CASSQGTGGDYGYTF
-	TRBD1	TRBV11-2	TRBJ2-1	TGTGCCAGCAGCTTAGACAGGGGGCTTAGTGAGCAGTTCTTC	CASSLDRGLSEQFF
few	-	TRBV29-1	TRBJ2-3	TGCAGCCAGATACAGGGTAGCACAGATACGCAGTATTTT	CSQIQGSTDTQYF
few	TRBD2	TRBV4-3	TRBJ2-5	TGCGCCAGCAGCCAGGGACTAGCGGGGGGGCCCTACCAAGAGACCCAGTACTTC	CASSQGLAGGPYQETQYF
-	-	TRBV25-1	TRBJ2-3	TGTGCCAGCATGGTCCGCGGGACTGCTACGCAGTATTTT	CASMVRGTATQYF
many	-	TRBV27	TRBJ2-3	TGTGCCAGCAGCCCCCCGATTTTCCGGAGCACAGATACGCAGTATTTT	CASSPPIFRSTDTQYF
-	TRBD1	TRBV10-3	TRBJ1-2	TGTGCCACGAGGGGCAGGGGGGCCTATGGCTACACCTTC	CATRGRGAYGYTF
many	TRBD1	TRBV6-2/TRBV6-3	TRBJ2-1	TGTGCCAGCAGTTCACAGGGGGCCTACAATGAGCAGTTCTTC	CASSSQGAYNEQFF
many	-	TRBV20-1	TRBJ2-1	TGCAGTGCTATCAAAGTCGGGGAGAACAATGAGCAGTTCTTC	CSAIKVGENNEQFF
-	-	TRBV4-3	TRBJ1-2	TGCGCCAGCAGCCAAGAGGTCCAGGGGACGGGCTACACCTTC	CASSQEVQGTGYTF
many	-	TRBV20-1	TRBJ1-6	TGCAGTGCTAGAGATAATCGCGTCAATTCACCCCTCCACTTT	CSARDNRVNSPLHF
-	-	TRBV7-9	TRBJ1-5	TGTGCCAGCAGTCCCAGTCGCCCGGGACACCTTAGCAATCAGCCCCAGCATTTT	CASSPSRPGHLSNQPQHF
-	-	TRBV5-4	TRBJ1-2	TGTGCCAGCAGCTTGGTACAGGATAACTATGGCTACACCTTC	CASSLVQDNYGYTF
many	TRBD1	TRBV12-3/TRBV12-4	TRBJ1-5	TGTGCCAGCAGTTTAGAGGGGGCGGGTCAGCCCCAGCATTTT	CASSLEGAGQPQHF
few	-	TRBV7-6	TRBJ2-5	TGTGCCAGCAGCTTAGGTGGCGGGAATGTAGAGACCCAGTACTTC	CASSLGGGNVETQYF
-	-	TRBV7-9	TRBJ2-7	TGTGCCAGCAGCTCAGAATGGACGGGCGAGACCTACGAGCAGTACTTC	CASSSEWTGETYEQYF
-	-	TRBV7-2	TRBJ2-5	TGTGCCAGCAGCGCAGGGACACCTCGAGGGACCCAGTACTTC	CASSAGTPRGTQYF
few	-	TRBV27	TRBJ2-5	TGTGCCAGCCCCAGACGGTTGGCAGGTCAAGCGCTGGAAAACCAAGAGACCCAGTACTTC	CASPRRLAGQALENQETQYF
many	-	TRBV3-1	TRBJ2-1	TGTGCCAGCAGCCAAAACACAGGGGAGCAGTTCTTC	CASSQNTGEQFF
many	-	TRBV6-2/TRBV6-3	TRBJ1-1	TGTGCCAGCAGTTACAGATCCCGAGAGCGGGGTAAAGGGGGAACTGAAGCTTTCTTT	CASSYRSRERGKGGTEAFF
-	TRBD1	TRBV6-1	TRBJ2-7	TGTGCCAGTGGGACAGGGGGCTCCTACGAGCAGTACTTC	CASGTGGSYEQYF
few	-	TRBV30	TRBJ1-6	TGTGCCTGGAGTGGGACGGGGCCTGTGCCCCTCCACTTT	CAWSGTGPVPLHF
many	TRBD1	TRBV14	TRBJ2-1	TGTGCCAGCAGCCAAGATCTTCCTGGGACAGGGGGCTCTGGCTCCTACAATGAGCAGTTCTTC	CASSQDLPGTGGSGSYNEQFF
-	TRBD2	TRBV25-1	TRBJ2-7	TGTGCCAGCAGTGAAGAAGGGACTAGGGGTTACAAGCAGTACTTC	CASSEEGTRGYKQYF
-	-	TRBV12-3/TRBV12-4	TRBJ2-1	TGTGCCAGCAGTCTACAGAGTTGGTCCTACAATGAGCAGTTCTTC	CASSLQSWSYNEQFF
many	TRBD1	TRBV18	TRBJ1-2	TGTGCCAGCTCACAACATCCGGGACAGTCGGATGGCTACACCTTC	CASSQHPGQSDGYTF
many	-	TRBV11-3	TRBJ2-3	TGTGCCAGCAGCTTCACGGGAAGCACAGATACGCAGTATTTT	CASSFTGSTDTQYF
many	TRBD1	TRBV5-1	TRBJ2-1	TGCGCCAGCAGCATAGGGACAGGGGGCTACAATGAGCAGTTCTTC	CASSIGTGGYNEQFF
many	-	TRBV4-3	TRBJ2-7	TGCGCCAGCAGCCAGGAATCGGACGAGGCCTCCTACGAGCAGTACTTC	CASSQESDEASYEQYF
-	-	TRBV12-3/TRBV12-4	TRBJ2-1	TGTGCCAGCAGTTTTTTAGGGTACAATGAGCAGTTCTTC	CASSFLGYNEQFF
many	TRBD1	TRBV5-1	TRBJ2-7	TGCGCCAGCAGCCCGGACAGGTTCGACGAGCAGTACTTC	CASSPDRFDEQYF
many	-	TRBV20-1	TRBJ2-3	TGCAGTGCTAGACCTCGCCGCTCTAGCACAGATACGCAGTATTTT	CSARPRRSSTDTQYF
many	-	TRBV5-1	TRBJ2-5	TGCGCCAGCAGTTGGGACCTTACCGTTCAGGCCCAGTACTTC	CASSWDLTVQAQYF
many	-	TRBV20-1	TRBJ1-4	TGCAGTGCTAGAGATCAAGTGGCTCGGGGGGAAAAACTGTTTTTT	CSARDQVARGEKLFF
-	-	TRBV19	TRBJ1-1	TGTGCCAGTACCAACCCCAACAGGTTGGCCGGGGAACGTTTGGCTGAAGCTTTCTTT	CASTNPNRLAGERLAEAFF
many	-	TRBV12-3/TRBV12-4	TRBJ1-2	TGTGCCAGCAGTCCGGTTACCCGACGGGGCTACACCTTC	CASSPVTRRGYTF
many	-	TRBV2	TRBJ2-5	TGTGCCAGCAGTGAACCTACTAGTGATGGAGAGACCCAGTACTTC	CASSEPTSDGETQYF